The present entry profiles one T cell receptor (beta chain) with its context. Its antigen remains unknown. These data come from a study of cytomegalovirus exposure and HLA in healthy donors. The germline V gene has CDR1 SGHTA and CDR2 FQGNSA. Trimming took off 1 base at V and 3 bases at J, with 7 bases between the two ends. The CDR3 is 13 residues long. General study results and limits: In an earlier analysis, in some 540 donors, most V segments appeared productive either ~87% or ~30% of the time. Cytomegalovirus-associated status was assigned to more than 150 TCR beta chains. It was in a later analysis that TCR association rates were seen to vary by HLA locus, highest for DRB1 and lowest for HLA-C.

Healthy bone marrow donors supplied every sample. In the PCR, 60 Vbeta and 13 Jbeta primers were used. Generated by immunoSEQ multiplex PCR, the TCRdb table keeps only in-frame clones and is missing some. The table records about 89,000 clones, about three quarters of them present only once. The sequence derives from a man aged 25 to 40 in good health and CMV-seropositive. The chain has TRBV7-2 and TRBJ2-7, with D unclear. The source material was PBMCs. The CDR3 is CASSLGAFYEQYF. CDR3 nucleotide sequence: TGTGCCAGCAGCTTAGGGGCCTTCTACGAGCAGTACTTC. Drawing the rest from reference TRBV7-2 and TRBJ2-7, the complete variable domain is GAGVSQSPSNKVTEKGKDVELRCDPISGHTALYWYRQSLGQGLEFLIYFQGNSAPDKSGLPSDRFSAERTGGSVSTLTIQRTQQEDSAVYLCASSLGAFYEQYFGPGTRLTVT.